These 25 T cell receptor beta chains were sequenced from one sample in a study of OX40 agonist ivuxolimab in advanced cancers. The table came from immunoSEQ multiplex PCR; TCRdb's copy has only in-frame clones and leaves some out. Of some 74,000 clones listed, roughly 86% are singletons. The starting material was CD4+ or CD8+ T cells sorted from blood, obtained in a trial of the OX40 agonist ivuxolimab. Receptors originate from an adult with an advanced solid tumor such as melanoma, head and neck, liver or kidney cancer.

The chain is built from TRBV6-5 and TRBJ1-2; possible D gene TRBD1, 5 bases. The CDR3 totals 15 residues. CDR1 is MNHEY, CDR2 SVGAGI, per germline. The germline V and J ends were trimmed by 10 bases and 0 bases, with 18 bases remaining between them. The CDR3 reads CAIRRDPDPNYGYTF. Written as DNA, the CDR3 is TGTGCCATAAGACGGGACCCAGACCCTAACTATGGCTACACCTTC.

The V gene is TRBV7-7, the J gene TRBJ1-6, with 8 bases aligning to TRBD1. CDR3 length equals 17 residues. Trimming removed 1 base from V and 4 bases from J; junction bases left unmatched: 6. Germline loops: CDR1 SSHAT, CDR2 FNYEAQ (reference sequence). The CDR3 loop is CASSLVSRQGYNSPLHF. CDR3 nucleotides: TGTGCCAGCAGCTTAGTGTCGCGACAGGGGTATAATTCACCCCTCCACTTT. Drawing the rest from reference TRBV7-7 and TRBJ1-6, the complete variable domain is GAGVSQSPRYKVTKRGQDVTLRCDPISSHATLYWYQQALGQGPEFLTYFNYEAQPDKSGLPSDRFSAERPEGSISTLTIQRTEQRDSAMYRCASSLVSRQGYNSPLHFGNGTRLTVT.

This chain uses TRBV21-1 with TRBJ2-1; no check of the table's D call, TRBD2, against the DNA was made. TRBV21-1 is a pseudogene locus. The CDR3 is 16 amino acids. This CDR3 is CASSKIFRSSYNEQFF. CDR3 bases: TGTGCCAGCAGCAAAATTTTTAGGAGCTCCTACAATGAGCAGTTCTTC.

This chain connects TRBV7-3 to TRBJ2-1; perhaps TRBD2 as D (7 bases). The V end was cut by 5 bases, the J end by 7 bases, with 18 bases between. The CDR3 is made up of 15 amino acids. Germline V CDR1 and CDR2: SGHTA, FQGTGA. The CDR3 DNA follows: TGTGCCAGCAGCCCCCTAAGGGGGGGCCTGAATGAGCAGTTCTTC. Encoded protein: CASSPLRGGLNEQFF.

The count of this clone is one. The J gene is TRBJ1-4, the V gene TRBV28, with 8 bases matching TRBD1. Trimming took 4 bases from V and 5 from J; bases not matched to a gene: 15. Germline V gene data show CDR1 as MDHEN and CDR2 as SYDVKM. This CDR3 has 18 residues. CDR3: CASSSPRDRFLGNEKLFF. As DNA, the CDR3 is TGTGCCAGCAGTTCCCCCCGGGACAGGTTTCTGGGCAATGAAAAACTGTTTTTT.

For this clone: The conserved closing phenylalanine or tryptophan is absent in this CDR3, likely reflecting a read error. It is unclear where the CDR3 begins or ends on the DNA, so no DNA is shown, and the CDR3 is as TCRdb lists it. V is TRBV28 and J is TRBJ2-7; the table's D call TRBD2 went unverified against the DNA. Counting both end residues, the CDR3 totals 13 amino acids. CDR1 is MDHEN and CDR2 is SYDVKM in the germline V gene. The CDR3 loop reads CASSLGLAGGSKA.

The CDR3 DNA is TGTGCCAGCAGCTTATCCCCCCAAGAGACCCAGTACTTC. Its protein is CASSLSPQETQYF. V gene TRBV11-3 combines with J gene TRBJ2-5; the D is unclear. CDR3 length: 13 residues. V lost 2 bases and J lost 1, with 5 bases in between. The germline V gene has CDR1 SGHNT and CDR2 YENEEA.

This chain's CDR3 is CASSDGVAGAGTGELFF. The CDR3 nucleotides read TGTGCCAGCAGTGATGGGGTAGCGGGAGCGGGCACCGGGGAGCTGTTTTTT. The J gene is TRBJ2-2, the V gene TRBV2; 9 nucleotides line up with TRBD2. V lost 3 bases to trimming and J lost 4 bases; unmatched junction nucleotides: 9. Germline-derived CDR1 and CDR2 are SNHLY and FYNNEI. This CDR3 region has 17 residues.

CDR3 sequence reads: CASTPSGKKNEAFF. In DNA, the CDR3 is TGTGCCAGCACCCCCTCGGGAAAAAAAAACGAAGCTTTCTTT. J is TRBJ1-1 and V is TRBV28; D is uncertain. Germline V gene lookup returns CDR1 MDHEN and CDR2 SYDVKM. V lost 7 bases and J 8 bases, leaving 20 bases between the germline ends. There are 14 residues in the CDR3.

The chain has TRBV28 and TRBJ1-6; 9 nucleotides align to TRBD1. Germline V gene sequence: CDR1 MDHEN, CDR2 SYDVKM. CDR3 size: 14 residues. J lost 6 bases, V lost 6 bases, and 3 bases had no gene match. The CDR3 loop is CASSWDRANSPLHF. The CDR3 DNA reads as TGTGCCAGCAGCTGGGACAGGGCTAATTCACCCCTCCACTTT.

The gene calls are TRBV18 and TRBJ2-1; D is uncertain. Germline V gives CDR1 KGHSH, CDR2 LQKENI. Trimming shortened V by 2 bases and J by 8 bases, and 10 bases separated the two germline ends. The CDR3 has 13 amino acids. In nucleotides, the CDR3 is TGTGCCAGCTCACCAGGGAAGTGGGATGAGCAGTTCTTC. Translated: CASSPGKWDEQFF. Full variable domain (remainder filled in from reference TRBV18 and TRBJ2-1): NAGVMQNPRHLVRRRGQEARLRCSPMKGHSHVYWYRQLPEEGLKFMVYLQKENIIDESGMPKERFSAEFPKEGPSILRIQQVVRGDSAAYFCASSPGKWDEQFFGPGTRLTVL.

The V call is TRBV28, the J call TRBJ1-2, with D maybe TRBD1 (5 bases). The CDR3 runs 11 residues. Germline CDR1 MDHEN, CDR2 SYDVKM. As DNA, the CDR3 is TGTGGTGCGACAGATAACTATGGCTACACCTTC. Protein sequence: CGATDNYGYTF.

The chain employs TRBV5-5 and TRBJ1-2; tentatively, D is TRBD1 (6 bases). CDR3 length: 15 amino acids. V was cut by 6 bases and J by 3 bases, with 18 bases left in between. The germline V gene has CDR1 SGHKS and CDR2 YYEKEE (reference sequence). CDR3 sequence: CASTVAPTGYYGYTF. CDR3 bases: TGTGCCAGCACTGTAGCCCCGACAGGATACTATGGCTACACCTTC.

The rearrangement joins TRBV10-3 to TRBJ2-5; 8 positions match TRBD1. Germline lookup yields CDR1 ENHRY and CDR2 SYGVKD. J was trimmed by 1 base and V by 7 bases; bases with no gene match: 8. The CDR3 totals 15 residues. DNA for the CDR3: TGTGCCATCACTCCCGGACAGGGAGGCCAAGAGACCCAGTACTTC. Residues: CAITPGQGGQETQYF.

J is TRBJ2-6 and V is TRBV28; D unresolved. CDR3 size: 18 residues. Germline V gene sequence: CDR1 MDHEN, CDR2 SYDVKM. V dropped 5 bases and J dropped 0 bases, with 17 bases sitting between them. The CDR3 region has the DNA TGTGCCAGCAGTCCACTTATTCGACTGCTCTCTGGGGCCAACGTCCTGACTTTC. This encodes CASSPLIRLLSGANVLTF. Full variable domain (remainder filled in from reference TRBV28 and TRBJ2-6): DVKVTQSSRYLVKRTGEKVFLECVQDMDHENMFWYRQDPGLGLRLIYFSYDVKMKEKGDIPEGYSVSREKKERFSLILESASTNQTSMYLCASSPLIRLLSGANVLTFGAGSRLTVL.

The chain carries TRBV28 and TRBJ2-3; 7 bases match TRBD1. The CDR3 runs 21 residues. From germline, CDR1 is MDHEN and CDR2 SYDVKM. V was clipped by 6 bases and J by 9 bases; unmatched bases: 33. The CDR3 loop reads CASSSPSGQFLLGTTQGTQYF. In nucleotides, the CDR3 is TGTGCCAGCAGCAGTCCATCGGGACAGTTCCTACTTGGGACAACACAGGGGACGCAGTATTTT. The whole variable domain, filled in from reference TRBV28 and TRBJ2-3, reads DVKVTQSSRYLVKRTGEKVFLECVQDMDHENMFWYRQDPGLGLRLIYFSYDVKMKEKGDIPEGYSVSREKKERFSLILESASTNQTSMYLCASSSPSGQFLLGTTQGTQYFGPGTRLTVL.

This sequence joins TRBV5-6 and TRBJ1-2; 8 nucleotides align to TRBD1. The V gene's germline CDR1 is SGHDT and CDR2 YYEEEE. The J segment lost 2 bases and the V segment lost 0 bases, leaving 3 bases of the junction unmatched. CDR3 length: 15 amino acids. The CDR3 region has the DNA TGTGCCAGCAGCTTGGGCGACAGGGGAAACTATGGCTACACCTTC. It yields the protein CASSLGDRGNYGYTF.

This clone appeared a single time. V gene TRBV5-1 combines with J gene TRBJ2-5, with 9 bases aligning to TRBD1. The germline CDR1 and CDR2 sequences are SGHRS and YFSETQ. CDR3 length: 15 amino acids. Trimming took 0 bases from V and 5 from J; bases not matched to a gene: 5. CDR3 region: CASSLDRGPQETQYF. The DNA for the CDR3 is TGCGCCAGCAGCTTGGACAGGGGGCCTCAGGAGACCCAGTACTTC.

This clone was counted once. The chain recombines TRBV2 with TRBJ2-5; TRBD2 is a possible D gene (5 bases). CDR3 length equals 13 residues. Trimming cost V 4 bases and J 4 bases, with 10 bases left between them. Looked up from germline, CDR1 is SNHLY and CDR2 is FYNNEI. CDR3 in DNA: TGTGCCAGCAGTGTGTTGGGAGTAGAGACCCAGTACTTC. Translation gives CASSVLGVETQYF.

The chain joins TRBV15 to TRBJ2-3, with TRBD2 identical over 13 bases. V lost 5 bases, J lost 3 bases, and 8 bases stayed unmatched. CDR1 is LNHNV and CDR2 is YYDKDF in the germline V gene (reference sequence). This CDR3 is built from 17 residues. The CDR3 spells CATSRRTSGSRTDTQYF. CDR3 nucleotides: TGTGCCACCAGCCGCCGGACTAGCGGGAGTCGTACAGATACGCAGTATTTT.

This rearrangement joins TRBV11-2 to TRBJ1-2; D remains ambiguous. The CDR3 length is 12 residues. The V gene lost 5 bases and the J gene lost 4 bases, with 8 bases spanning the gap. Per germline, CDR1 SGHAT and CDR2 FQNNGV. The CDR3 is CASSPEGYGYTF. The CDR3 DNA reads TGTGCCAGCAGCCCCGAAGGCTATGGCTACACCTTC.

The gene calls are TRBV4-2 and TRBJ2-3, with TRBD1 matching over 9 bases. Germline-derived CDR1 and CDR2 are LGHNA and YNFKEQ. The CDR3 extends over 15 amino acids. V dropped 3 bases and J dropped 4; count of bases not matched to a gene: 5. The CDR3 sequence is CASSQRTGEADTQYF. The CDR3 coding sequence is TGTGCCAGCAGCCAGAGGACAGGGGAAGCAGATACGCAGTATTTT.

This clone was observed a handful of times. The chain recombines TRBV6-5 with TRBJ1-6; a weak D match, TRBD1 (6 bases). V was pared by 2 bases and J by 6 bases, with 8 bases between. CDR1 MNHEY and CDR2 SVGAGI come from the germline V gene. The CDR3 is 14 amino acids. CDR3 loop: CASSYEGGNSPLHF. As DNA, the CDR3 is TGTGCCAGCAGTTACGAGGGGGGTAATTCACCCCTCCACTTT.

This rearrangement joins TRBV28 to TRBJ2-5; D remains ambiguous. The CDR3 totals 12 residues. The V end was cut by 7 bases, the J end by 1 base, with 7 bases between. The germline CDR1 and CDR2 sequences are MDHEN and SYDVKM. The CDR3: CASKGFQETQYF. CDR3 nucleotides: TGTGCCAGCAAAGGCTTCCAAGAGACCCAGTACTTC. Drawing the rest from reference TRBV28 and TRBJ2-5, the complete variable domain is DVKVTQSSRYLVKRTGEKVFLECVQDMDHENMFWYRQDPGLGLRLIYFSYDVKMKEKGDIPEGYSVSREKKERFSLILESASTNQTSMYLCASKGFQETQYFGPGTRLLVL.

The CDR3 region is CASSHEPHGTGVDGELFF. The DNA of the CDR3 is TGCGCCAGCAGCCACGAACCCCACGGGACAGGGGTCGACGGGGAGCTGTTTTTT. The chain carries TRBV4-3 and TRBJ2-2; 10 bases line up with TRBD1. Germline V gene lookup returns CDR1 LGHNA and CDR2 YSLEER. Trimming removed 3 bases from V and 7 bases from J; junction bases left unmatched: 14. This CDR3 is built from 18 residues.